The source of this T cell receptor (beta chain) is a study of vaccination and CD4 T cells after COVID-19. Whole-study context: The study enrolled six male and four female convalescents, two of whom were Hispanic.

The time point is: late sampling 161 to 241 days after vaccination in a few convalescent patients. Treatment specified: roughly nine-day PBMC culture with coronavirus spike peptide pools or control peptides (ViraFEST assay). The germline CDR1 and CDR2 sequences are SEHNR and FQNEAQ (reference sequence). This CDR3 is built from 12 residues. V lost 8 bases and J 3 bases, leaving 11 bases between the germline ends. General study findings and limits: Only post-vaccination samples contained a median approximately 90% of the reactive clones in convalescent patients.

With regard to this clonotype: The target antigen is unknown.

Scientists ran DNA taken from cultured CD4+ T cells through the Oncomine TCR Beta short-read assay for sequencing. Via MiXCR, TCRdb re-called the PCR reads, giving one row per CDR3 protein. The sample includes some 22,000 distinct CDR3 sequences, about 35% of them seen just once. Sample: CD4+ T cells from blood, cultured in vitro, taken about 7 months after SARS-CoV-2 vaccination. The source is a human donor who had recovered from COVID-19. V is TRBV7-9 and J is TRBJ2-7; D is unclear. CDR3 amino acids: CASAKVDYEQYF. As DNA, the CDR3 is TGTGCCAGCGCGAAGGTGGACTACGAGCAGTACTTC.